The entry that follows covers one T cell receptor (beta chain) sequence. V was clipped by 4 bases and J by 9 bases, with 20 bases between them. CDR1 and CDR2 from the germline V gene are SGHNT and YYREEE (reference sequence). The CDR3 extends over 15 amino acids. Study processing details: For nucleated cells, counts were estimated from reference gene primer amplification. Sequenced by immunoSEQ multiplex PCR; TCRdb stores in-frame clones only, minus some. That table furnishes V, J and clone size, whereas the DNA furnished D and trimming. The profile shows 250,000 to 300,000 clones, around 87% of them singletons. This specimen comes from a study of blood T cell repertoires in COVID-19. Overall study context: Samples came from the United States, Italy and Spain, spanning acute and convalescent COVID-19.

The chain joins TRBV5-4 to TRBJ2-1; tentatively, D is TRBD1 (5 bases). The source material was peripheral blood. The TCR originated in a woman aged 45-60 years who had recovered from COVID-19. CDR3 residues: CASSPRVTQHGEQFF. The CDR3 DNA follows: TGTGCCAGCAGCCCCAGGGTAACCCAACACGGTGAGCAGTTCTTC.